In this sample, the clone carrying this T cell receptor beta chain turned up many times. Its antigen is currently unknown. This sample is part of a study of T cells in Graves' hyperthyroidism and ophthalmopathy. The study, taken as a whole, reports: For ophthalmopathy, model prediction preceded onset by a median approximately 6 months.

V dropped 4 bases and J dropped 4; count of bases not matched to a gene: 13. Germline-derived CDR1 and CDR2 are MDHEN and SYDVKM. The CDR3 loop spans 16 amino acids. Using RNA transcripts as the source, TCR beta CDR3 regions were amplified. First-round RT-PCR of the TCR CDR3 relied on the HTBI primer set. TCRdb passed the multiplex PCR reads through MiXCR, listing each CDR3 protein once. Among fewer than 650,000 distinct CDR3 sequences, 13% to 15% were seen once, and the ten largest hold roughly 13%. This chain joins TRBV28 and TRBJ2-7, with 7 bases identical to TRBD2. The TCR was taken from a woman between 40 and 55 years old with Graves' hyperthyroidism. Source material: blood. The CDR3 DNA sequence: TGTGCCAGCAGTTCCCTCTGGCGGGAGAGTGAGTACGAGCAGTACTTC. Translation gives CASSSLWRESEYEQYF.